One T cell receptor (beta chain) is described in this entry. Antigen specificity is unknown. The data derive from a study of T cells in Graves' hyperthyroidism and ophthalmopathy. General observations from the study: Most clonotypes expanded in the thyroid (above 0.001) were also present in blood. Ophthalmopathy prediction by the model preceded onset by a median approximately six months.

The CDR3 is 12 residues long. V lost 3 bases to trimming and J lost 5 bases, with 11 bases between them. CDR1 and CDR2 from the germline V gene are DFQATT and SNEGSKA (reference sequence). Researchers took RNA transcripts and amplified the TCR beta CDR3 regions from them. The TCR CDR3 was amplified in a first-round RT-PCR using the HTBI primer set. In TCRdb, the multiplex PCR reads were re-called with MiXCR into one record per CDR3 protein. The table includes around 500,000 distinct CDR3 sequences, around 13% detected once. The definition of stable Graves' hyperthyroidism was no ophthalmopathy progression within 18 months.

Sequencing was carried out using blood. The TCR was taken from a woman in her forties with Graves' hyperthyroidism. This chain uses TRBV20-1 with TRBJ2-7; D is unclear. The CDR3 coding sequence is TGCAGTGCTAGTGGGCTAGTCAACGAGCAGTACTTC. Amino acid sequence: CSASGLVNEQYF.